These T cell receptor beta chains were read from a single sample in a study of blood T cell repertoires in COVID-19. Repertoires were generated with immunoSEQ multiplex PCR, while TCRdb's copy carries only in-frame clones and drops some. This table holds some 70,000 clones, about 80% found once. Sequencing was done on a sample of peripheral blood. These receptor sequences come from a human donor in a cohort sampled during active COVID-19. The CDR3 runs from the conserved cysteine through the conserved F or W. Fields, in order: D gene, clone size, V gene, J gene, CDR3 protein, CDR3 DNA. A D gene is named only where the DNA matches it firmly. Not every row has a clone size; where given, it reads once, few, many or a size class.

TRBD1	.	TRBV4-2	TRBJ2-7	CASSRTGQGPYEQYF	TGTGCCAGCAGCCGGACGGGACAGGGCCCCTACGAGCAGTACTTC
TRBD1	.	TRBV4-3	TRBJ1-2	CASSPDRGGFYGYTF	TGCGCCAGCAGCCCGGACAGGGGGGGCTTCTATGGCTACACCTTC
TRBD1	.	TRBV7-3	TRBJ2-2	CASSSTGGTNTGELFF	TGTGCCAGCAGTTCGACAGGGGGCACGAACACCGGGGAGCTGTTTTTT
.	.	TRBV5-5	TRBJ1-2	CASSLEQGAYYGYTF	TGTGCCAGCAGCTTGGAACAGGGTGCTTACTATGGCTACACCTTC
TRBD1	.	TRBV7-2	TRBJ2-1	CASSPSRDRGLNEQFF	TGTGCCAGCAGCCCCTCCCGGGACAGGGGGCTAAATGAGCAGTTCTTC
.	.	TRBV16	TRBJ1-2	CASSQSRDYGYTF	TGTGCCAGCAGCCAATCGCGCGACTATGGCTACACCTTC
TRBD2	.	TRBV29-1	TRBJ2-1	CSAQTSGRHNEQFF	TGCAGCGCCCAGACTAGCGGGAGACACAATGAGCAGTTCTTC
.	.	TRBV9	TRBJ1-5	CASSVDGGPGQPQHF	TGTGCCAGCAGCGTAGATGGGGGCCCCGGCCAGCCCCAGCATTTT
TRBD1	.	TRBV9	TRBJ1-2	CASSFSDRGDGYTF	TGTGCCAGCAGCTTTTCGGACAGGGGAGATGGCTACACCTTC
TRBD1	.	TRBV6-5	TRBJ2-1	CASSGQGNEQFF	TGTGCCAGCAGCGGACAGGGGAATGAGCAGTTCTTC
TRBD2	.	TRBV4-1	TRBJ2-1	CASSQPGLAGVGEQFF	TGCGCCAGCAGCCAGCCCGGACTAGCGGGAGTAGGGGAGCAGTTCTTC
.	.	TRBV7-2	TRBJ2-2	CASSPQGRGGELFF	TGTGCCAGCAGCCCCCAGGGCCGCGGCGGGGAGCTGTTTTTT
.	.	TRBV19	TRBJ1-1	CASSDIGQGLNTEAFF	TGTGCCAGTAGCGATATAGGGCAGGGCCTGAACACTGAAGCTTTCTTT
.	few	TRBV9	TRBJ1-1	CASSVRTEMNTEAFF	TGTGCCAGCAGCGTCCGTACAGAGATGAACACTGAAGCTTTCTTT
.	.	TRBV2	TRBJ2-1	CASNRQSSYNEQFF	TGTGCCAGCAACAGACAAAGCTCCTACAATGAGCAGTTCTTC
.	.	TRBV12-3/TRBV12-4	TRBJ2-5	CASSLFYGETQYF	TGTGCCAGCAGTTTATTCTACGGAGAGACCCAGTACTTC
TRBD1	.	TRBV6-6	TRBJ1-5	CASRSTGGEQPQHF	TGTGCCAGCAGGAGCACAGGGGGGGAGCAGCCCCAGCATTTT
TRBD1	.	TRBV18	TRBJ1-4	CASSHGTGGEKLFF	TGTGCCAGCTCACACGGGACAGGGGGTGAAAAACTGTTTTTT
.	.	TRBV28	TRBJ2-6	CASGLAAGANVLTF	TGTGCCAGCGGTCTCGCGGCCGGGGCCAACGTCCTGACTTTC
TRBD1	.	TRBV11-3	TRBJ2-7	CASSLRWGDRWYYEQYF	TGTGCCAGCAGCTTAAGATGGGGGGACAGGTGGTACTACGAGCAGTACTTC
.	.	TRBV18	TRBJ2-1	CASSTGLAEKQFF	TGTGCCAGCTCTACCGGGCTAGCCGAGAAACAGTTCTTC
TRBD2	.	TRBV7-2	TRBJ2-2	CASSLSASGRRTGELFF	TGTGCCAGCAGCTTATCAGCTAGCGGGAGGCGCACCGGGGAGCTGTTTTTT
TRBD1	.	TRBV29-1	TRBJ1-1	CSVNRGSTEAFF	TGCAGCGTAAACAGGGGTTCCACTGAAGCTTTCTTT
TRBD1	.	TRBV28	TRBJ1-2	CASSSTLRDRGSGYTF	TGTGCCAGCAGTTCCACTCTCCGGGACAGGGGTAGCGGCTACACCTTC
.	.	TRBV5-1	TRBJ2-3	CASSSTGFDTDTQYF	TGCGCCAGCAGCTCAACAGGGTTCGACACAGATACGCAGTATTTT
TRBD1	.	TRBV5-6	TRBJ1-1	CASSLRQGAKTEAFF	TGTGCCAGCAGCTTGAGACAGGGGGCGAAGACTGAAGCTTTCTTT
TRBD1	.	TRBV3-1/TRBV3-2	TRBJ2-7	CASSPWTGGGYEQYF	TGTGCCAGCAGCCCGTGGACAGGGGGCGGGTACGAGCAGTACTTC
.	.	TRBV19	TRBJ2-2	CASSIWGVNTGELFF	TGTGCCAGTAGTATATGGGGCGTGAACACCGGGGAGCTGTTTTTT
TRBD1	.	TRBV28	TRBJ1-5	CASSLGQGTYQPQHF	TGTGCCAGCAGTCTCGGACAGGGGACTTATCAGCCCCAGCATTTT
TRBD2	once	TRBV19	TRBJ2-5	CASRSSGGGETQYF	TGTGCCAGTAGATCTAGCGGGGGAGGGGAGACCCAGTACTTC
.	.	TRBV10-3	TRBJ1-1	CAISVVAGNTEAFF	TGTGCCATCAGTGTTGTTGCAGGGAACACTGAAGCTTTCTTT
TRBD1	.	TRBV5-1	TRBJ2-3	CASSFQGDSTDTQYF	TGCGCCAGCAGCTTTCAGGGGGACAGCACAGATACGCAGTATTTT
.	.	TRBV19	TRBJ1-3	CASSITGDISGNTIYF	TGTGCCAGTAGTATTACAGGCGACATATCGGGAAACACCATATATTTT
.	.	TRBV6-5	TRBJ2-3	CASTGQTDTQYF	TGTGCCAGCACTGGACAGACAGATACGCAGTATTTT
.	.	TRBV11-3	TRBJ1-1	CASSLEMGPEAFF	TGTGCCAGCAGCTTAGAAATGGGCCCTGAAGCTTTCTTT
TRBD2	.	TRBV30	TRBJ2-3	CAHARKRGSTDTQYF	TGTGCCCACGCCCGGAAGCGGGGGAGCACAGATACGCAGTATTTT
.	.	TRBV5-1	TRBJ1-4	CASSSIQNEKLFF	TGCGCCAGCAGCTCCATTCAAAATGAAAAACTGTTTTTT
TRBD2	.	TRBV6-2/TRBV6-3	TRBJ2-1	CASSYSGLAGGKNEQFF	TGTGCCAGCAGTTACTCCGGACTAGCGGGGGGTAAAAATGAGCAGTTCTTC
TRBD1	.	TRBV9	TRBJ1-3	CASSGGTGTGNTIYF	TGTGCCAGCAGCGGGGGGACAGGGACTGGAAACACCATATATTTT
.	.	TRBV6-2/TRBV6-3	TRBJ2-2	CASSLTNGELFF	TGTGCCAGCAGCCTGACAAACGGGGAGCTGTTTTTT
.	few	TRBV3-1/TRBV3-2	TRBJ1-1	CASSHLYRERNTEAFF	TGTGCCAGCAGCCACCTCTACCGGGAGAGGAACACTGAAGCTTTCTTT
.	few	TRBV28	TRBJ1-4	CASSPPPTANEKLFF	TGTGCCAGCAGTCCACCGCCGACAGCGAATGAAAAACTGTTTTTT
TRBD1	.	TRBV19	TRBJ2-4	CASSPGTGGAIQYF	TGTGCCAGTAGTCCAGGGACAGGTGGGGCCATTCAGTACTTC
TRBD1	.	TRBV5-4	TRBJ2-3	CASRPQGSGTDTQYF	TGTGCCAGCAGACCACAGGGGTCAGGAACAGATACGCAGTATTTT
.	.	TRBV5-4	TRBJ1-2	CASSLAGPGLLGYTF	TGTGCCAGCAGCTTGGCCGGCCCAGGGCTTTTGGGCTACACCTTC
TRBD2	few	TRBV7-2	TRBJ2-1	CASSFDSEGLAAGYNEQFF	TGTGCCAGCAGCTTCGACTCGGAGGGACTAGCGGCTGGGTACAATGAGCAGTTCTTC
TRBD1	once	TRBV6-4	TRBJ2-7	CASRKGQKAYEQYF	TGTGCCAGCAGAAAGGGACAGAAGGCCTACGAGCAGTACTTC
.	.	TRBV29-1	TRBJ2-3	CSVFSADTQYF	TGCAGCGTTTTTTCAGCAGATACGCAGTATTTT
TRBD2	.	TRBV27	TRBJ2-2	CASSFSGLAVTGELFF	TGTGCCAGCAGTTTTTCTGGACTAGCGGTCACCGGGGAGCTGTTTTTT